This T cell receptor (beta chain) emerged from a study of blood T cell repertoires in COVID-19. The overall study: Researchers got acute and convalescent COVID-19 samples from the United States, Italy and Spain.

As handled by the study authors: The assay estimated nucleated cells by amplifying reference gene primers. Assay: immunoSEQ multiplex PCR; the TCRdb copy retains only in-frame clones and omits some. V, J and clone size are those of that table, while D and trimming were read from the DNA. The sample contains about 250,000 clones, 87% of which appear only once. The CDR3 length is 16 residues. Germline V gene lookup returns CDR1 SGHNT and CDR2 YENEEA. Trimming cost V 2 bases and J 3 bases; bases outside gene matches: 6. Ages ranged from roughly 18 to 100 years, with residence in 24 US areas. The chain employs TRBV11-3 and TRBJ2-3, with 9 bases fitting TRBD1. Sequencing was carried out using PBMCs or T cells enriched from blood (not recorded which). The clonotype originates from a woman in her twenties or thirties with acute COVID-19. The CDR3 reads CASSLYTGGRTDTQYF. The CDR3 bases are TGTGCCAGCAGCTTATACACAGGGGGCAGGACAGATACGCAGTATTTT.